A selection of T cell receptor beta chains follows, all from one sample in a study of T-cell reconstitution after alpha-beta-depleted transplantation in children. TCRdb re-called the PCR reads with MiXCR, one entry per CDR3 protein. The sample yields about 160,000 distinct CDR3 sequences, over 8.5% seen once. This material consisted of PBMCs, taken before TCRalphabeta/CD19-depleted stem cell transplant. These receptor sequences come from a boy between 2 and 10 years old with acute myeloid leukemia, due to receive a stem cell transplant. The CDR3 runs from the conserved cysteine through the conserved F or W. D genes are given only for firm matches. Size tells how often a clone was seen, or its class if it is expanded.

clone_size	d_call	v_call	j_call	cdr3_nt	cdr3_aa
many	-	TRBV20-1	TRBJ2-5	TGCAGTGCTAGAGATCCAGGAGCGGGCCAAGAGACCCAGTACTTC	CSARDPGAGQETQYF
many	TRBD1	TRBV7-8	TRBJ1-5	TGTGCCAGCAGCCCACCCCCTGGGACAGGGGTTAGCAATCAGCCCCAGCATTTT	CASSPPPGTGVSNQPQHF
many	-	TRBV7-2	TRBJ2-1	TGTGCCAGCAGCTTAGCGTTTAGTCCCTACAATGAGCAGTTCTTC	CASSLAFSPYNEQFF
many	-	TRBV4-1	TRBJ2-1	TGCGCCAGCAGCCAACACAGGGACGGACGGAATGAGCAGTTCTTC	CASSQHRDGRNEQFF
many	-	TRBV4-2	TRBJ1-2	TGTGCCAGCAGCCAAGAGTCCTATCAGGGAGGGAATGGCTACACCTTC	CASSQESYQGGNGYTF
many	-	TRBV29-1	TRBJ2-3	TGCAGCGTTGTCGGGGTCCCAGATACGCAGTATTTT	CSVVGVPDTQYF
many	TRBD1	TRBV20-1	TRBJ2-1	TGCAGTGCTGCCGGGACAGGGGGCAATGAGCAGTTCTTC	CSAAGTGGNEQFF
many	-	TRBV5-1	TRBJ2-5	TGCGCCAGCAGCTTGGGGGCGAAAGAGACCCAGTACTTC	CASSLGAKETQYF
many	-	TRBV9	TRBJ1-5	TGTGCCAGCAGCGTAGACGGGGGGCAGGGTCAGCCCCAGCATTTT	CASSVDGGQGQPQHF
many	-	TRBV19	TRBJ2-7	TGTGCCAGTAGTTCCTACCTCTGGTACGAGCAGTACTTC	CASSSYLWYEQYF
many	-	TRBV27	TRBJ2-1	TGTGCCAGCAGTTTAAAGGGTTTCCGCAGCTCCTACAATGAGCAGTTCTTC	CASSLKGFRSSYNEQFF
many	TRBD2	TRBV5-1	TRBJ2-7	TGCGCCAGCAGCCTAAGCGATACTAGCGGGAGGTCGGGTTCCTACGAGCAGTACTTC	CASSLSDTSGRSGSYEQYF
many	TRBD2	TRBV12-3/TRBV12-4	TRBJ2-3	TGTGCCAGCAGTTTATGGGTAGCGGGGTCAGATACGCAGTATTTT	CASSLWVAGSDTQYF
many	-	TRBV12-3/TRBV12-4	TRBJ1-2	TGTGCCAGCACCGCACTTTTAGGGAAAAAGGCCTATGGCTACACCTTC	CASTALLGKKAYGYTF
many	TRBD2	TRBV20-1	TRBJ2-2	TGCAGTGTGACTAGCCTTTCCACCGGGGAGCTGTTTTTT	CSVTSLSTGELFF
many	-	TRBV7-2	TRBJ2-3	TGTGCCAGCAGCTTACGACAGACTAAAGATACGCAGTATTTT	CASSLRQTKDTQYF
few	TRBD1	TRBV30	TRBJ1-4	TGTGCCTGGGCCATCGACAGGGGGTATGAAAAACTGTTTTTT	CAWAIDRGYEKLFF
many	TRBD1	TRBV5-1	TRBJ2-2	TGCGCCAGCAGCAACAGGGGGCCCGGGGAGCTGTTTTTT	CASSNRGPGELFF
many	TRBD1	TRBV28	TRBJ1-5	TGTGCCAGCAGGGGCGACACGGGAAGGGGGCCCCATCATTTT	CASRGDTGRGPHHF
many	-	TRBV20-1	TRBJ2-1	TGCAGTGCTAAAAGCTACCCGAATGAGCAGTTCTTC	CSAKSYPNEQFF
few	TRBD1	TRBV19	TRBJ2-3	TGTGCCAGTAGGCCCGGGACAGCCACAGATACGCAGTATTTT	CASRPGTATDTQYF
many	TRBD2	TRBV12-3/TRBV12-4	TRBJ2-2	TGTGCCAGCACCCGGCTAGCGGGGGGTAACACCGGGGAGCTGTTTTTT	CASTRLAGGNTGELFF
many	-	TRBV5-1	TRBJ1-1	TGCGCCAGCAGCTCGGATACAGGGACTGAAGCTTTCTTT	CASSSDTGTEAFF
many	-	TRBV9	TRBJ1-6	TGTGCCAGCAGCGCCGACGGACAGAAGTATAATTCACCCCTCCACTTT	CASSADGQKYNSPLHF
many	-	TRBV7-8	TRBJ2-1	TGTGCCAGCAGCTTAGGCGGGGCGGGGAGCTCCTACAATGAGCAGTTCTTC	CASSLGGAGSSYNEQFF
many	TRBD2	TRBV20-1	TRBJ2-3	TGCAGTGCTAGAAGCGGGAGGAGCACAGATACGCAGTATTTT	CSARSGRSTDTQYF
many	TRBD1	TRBV27	TRBJ1-4	TGTGCCAGCAGAAGACAGGGTAGTAATGAAAAACTGTTTTTT	CASRRQGSNEKLFF
many	-	TRBV14	TRBJ2-7	TGTGCCAGCAGCCTACAGGGAACCGAGCAGTACTTC	CASSLQGTEQYF
many	TRBD1	TRBV10-3	TRBJ2-1	TGTGCCACCGGAGGGACAGGGGAAGTAGTAACCTACAATGAGCAGTTCTTC	CATGGTGEVVTYNEQFF
many	TRBD2	TRBV6-5	TRBJ2-1	TGTGCCAGCAGTTACTTGGCGGGAGGTCGTGATGAGCAGTTCTTC	CASSYLAGGRDEQFF
many	-	TRBV7-9	TRBJ1-1	TGTGCCAGCAGCTTAGCTGGGCAGGGCGTTGGGGCTTTCTTT	CASSLAGQGVGAFF
many	-	TRBV12-3/TRBV12-4	TRBJ2-5	TGTGCCAGCAGTTCGATCCAAGAGACCCAGTACTTC	CASSSIQETQYF
once	TRBD1	TRBV29-1	TRBJ1-2	TGCAGCGTTGAAGTTGAGGGGGCCGTAGCCTATGGCTACACCTTC	CSVEVEGAVAYGYTF
many	-	TRBV6-2/TRBV6-3	TRBJ2-1	TGTGCCACCCGGGGGAGCTCCTACAATGAGCAGTTCTTC	CATRGSSYNEQFF